These 14 T cell receptor beta chains came from one sample sequenced in a study of molecular identifiers for immune sequencing clone quantification. TCRdb ran MiXCR on the PCR reads and lists one entry per CDR3 protein. The sample consists of approximately 97,000 distinct CDR3 sequences, approximately 25% of them appearing once. Material for sequencing was naive CD8+ T cells from blood, with Jurkat cell RNA spiked in. The subset here: FACS-sorted CD8+CD4-CCR7+CD45RA+ naive T cells. All receptors derive from a human donor in good health. Some libraries in this study had Jurkat cell RNA spiked in.

This clonotype was recorded once. This sequence may be a read error, since a much larger clone differs from it by one base. V is TRBV24-1 and J is TRBJ2-2; TRBD1 might be the D (6 bases). The CDR3 is 12 residues long. Germline CDR1 reads KGHDR; CDR2 reads SFDVKD. CDR3 in DNA: TGTGCCACCAGTTGGGACACCGGGGAGCTGCTTTTT. Its translation: CATSWDTGELLF.

This clonotype was found many times. The rearrangement links TRBV2 to TRBJ2-3; no reliable D call. The CDR3 contains 15 residues. Between the trimmed V and J ends, which lost 1 base and 8 bases, there was a span of 16 bases. Per the germline V gene, CDR1 is SNHLY and CDR2 is FYNNEI. The CDR3 nucleotides are TGTGCCAGCAGTGAAGGCTCGGTCGCTCCAGGTACGCAGTATTTT. Its translation: CASSEGSVAPGTQYF.

The rearrangement uses TRBV9 and TRBJ1-3, with TRBD1 as a possible D gene (6 bases). The CDR3 sequence is 15 residues long. Germline assignment: CDR1 SGDLS and CDR2 YYNGEE. V lost 4 bases and J lost 4, with 15 bases in between. The CDR3 nucleotides are TGTGCCAGCAGCCCGGCACAGGGAGGAGGAAACACCATATATTTT. It specifies CASSPAQGGGNTIYF.

This clonotype was observed many times. The chain combines TRBV19 with TRBJ2-3; perhaps TRBD1 as D (6 bases). The CDR3 runs 15 residues. Germline V gene sequence: CDR1 LNHDA, CDR2 SQIVND (reference sequence). V was pared by 4 bases and J by 4 bases, with 15 bases between. CDR3 amino acids: CASSTRQGRPDTQYF. Written as DNA, the CDR3 is TGTGCCAGTAGTACCCGCCAGGGGCGGCCAGATACGCAGTATTTT.

In this sample, this clonotype turned up many times. The genes are TRBV15 and TRBJ2-5; TRBD1 might be the D (6 bases). CDR1 is LNHNV, CDR2 YYDKDF, per germline (reference sequence). The CDR3 loop spans 15 amino acids. Trimming took 0 bases from V and 5 from J, leaving 13 bases between them. Here the CDR3 reads CATSREGGRGETQYF. The CDR3 DNA follows: TGTGCCACCAGCAGAGAGGGCGGCAGGGGTGAGACCCAGTACTTC.

Many counts were recorded for this clonotype. This chain links TRBV5-5 with TRBJ2-7, with 7 bases lining up with TRBD1. This CDR3 has 17 residues. CDR1 and CDR2 (germline): SGHKS, YYEKEE (reference sequence). With V trimmed by 6 bases and J by 2 bases, 17 bases remained unmatched. The CDR3 region is CASTQSFTGVLAYEQYF. The CDR3 DNA sequence: TGTGCCAGCACCCAATCTTTTACAGGGGTGCTAGCCTACGAGCAGTACTTC.

This clonotype was counted a few times. In DNA, the CDR3 is TGTGCCAGTAGTATAGGACAGGGGATCAACGAGCAGTACTTC. As protein: CASSIGQGINEQYF. J is TRBJ2-7 and V is TRBV19; 8 bases align to TRBD1. Trimming removed 1 base from V and 5 bases from J; junction bases left unmatched: 4. The CDR3 is 14 residues long. Germline V gene sequence: CDR1 LNHDA, CDR2 SQIVND (reference sequence). The variable domain in full, with the rest retrieved from reference TRBV19 and TRBJ2-7, is DGGITQSPKYLFRKEGQNVTLSCEQNLNHDAMYWYRQDPGQGLRLIYYSQIVNDFQKGDIAEGYSVSREKKESFPLTVTSAQKNPTAFYLCASSIGQGINEQYFGPGTRLTVT.

The genes are TRBV20-1 and TRBJ2-3; D ambiguous. In germline, CDR1 is DFQATT, CDR2 SNEGSKA (reference sequence). The length of the CDR3 is 15 residues. V was trimmed by 6 bases and J by 3 bases, leaving 19 bases between them. The chain's CDR3 is CSASAGRWRTDTQYF. In nucleotides, the CDR3 is TGCAGTGCCTCCGCAGGCCGGTGGCGTACAGATACGCAGTATTTT.

This clonotype was observed a few times. This sequence joins TRBV30 and TRBJ1-1; 7 bases are shared with TRBD1. The V and J ends lost 4 bases and 1 base, in that order; junction bases with no gene match: 3. The CDR3 contains 13 residues. Germline CDR1 is GTSNPN and CDR2 is SVGIG (reference sequence). CDR3: CAWMTGPNTEAFF. CDR3 nucleotides: TGTGCCTGGATGACAGGGCCGAACACTGAAGCTTTCTTT. Variable domain in full (rest from reference TRBV30 and TRBJ1-1): SQTIHQWPATLVQPVGSPLSLECTVEGTSNPNLYWYRQAAGRGLQLLFYSVGIGQISSEVPQNLSASRPQDRQFILSSKKLLLSDSGFYLCAWMTGPNTEAFFGQGTRLTVV.

This clonotype was observed at least ten times. The chain joins TRBV27 to TRBJ2-7; D might be TRBD2 (5 bases). The CDR3 is 13 residues long. Germline V gene sequence: CDR1 MNHEY, CDR2 SMNVEV (reference sequence). The germline V and J ends were trimmed by 2 bases and 4 bases, with 9 bases remaining between them. CDR3 in amino acids: CASSLVGVYEQYF. The CDR3 DNA sequence: TGTGCCAGCAGTTTAGTCGGGGTATACGAGCAGTACTTC.

This clonotype was counted many times. The rearrangement uses TRBV5-1 and TRBJ1-1; 7 positions match TRBD1. The germline CDR1 and CDR2 sequences are SGHRS and YFSETQ. The CDR3 runs 15 residues. V lost 0 bases and J lost 1; bases outside the gene matches: 3. DNA of the CDR3: TGCGCCAGCAGCTTGGGGTGGGACAGGAACACTGAAGCTTTCTTT. Amino acids: CASSLGWDRNTEAFF.

This clonotype was observed at least ten times. The chain is built from TRBV7-8 and TRBJ2-5; TRBD1 matches at 10 bases. Unmatched junction bases numbered 5, after V lost 0 bases and J lost 4 bases. The CDR3 has 16 amino acids. The V gene's germline CDR1 is SGHVS and CDR2 FQNEAQ. The DNA of the CDR3 is TGTGCCAGCAGCTTAGCGTGGACAGGGGGTGTAGAGACCCAGTACTTC. Translated: CASSLAWTGGVETQYF. Variable domain in full (rest from reference TRBV7-8 and TRBJ2-5): GAGVSQSPRYKVAKRGQDVALRCDPISGHVSLFWYQQALGQGPEFLTYFQNEAQLDKSGLPSDRFFAERPEGSVSTLKIQRTQQEDSAVYLCASSLAWTGGVETQYFGPGTRLLVL.

There are many counts of this clonotype. The V call is TRBV29-1, the J call TRBJ2-7; possible D gene TRBD1, 5 bases. The germline V gene has CDR1 SQVTM and CDR2 ANQGSEA. The CDR3 consists of 16 residues. Trimming removed 0 bases from V and 1 base from J, with 16 bases in between. The CDR3 DNA follows: TGCAGCGTTGAAGATGGGGTCGACCAGGGTTCCTACGAGCAGTACTTC. Its translation is CSVEDGVDQGSYEQYF.

The table lists this clonotype with a few counts. The CDR3 DNA reads as TGCGCCAGCAGCCAAGGGAGACACCGTCTGAACACCGGGGAGCTGTTTTTT. It specifies CASSQGRHRLNTGELFF. The chain combines TRBV4-1 with TRBJ2-2; no firm D call. V was trimmed by 1 base and J by 1 base, leaving 13 bases between them. Germline assignment: CDR1 MGHRA and CDR2 YSYEKL. The CDR3 spans 17 residues.